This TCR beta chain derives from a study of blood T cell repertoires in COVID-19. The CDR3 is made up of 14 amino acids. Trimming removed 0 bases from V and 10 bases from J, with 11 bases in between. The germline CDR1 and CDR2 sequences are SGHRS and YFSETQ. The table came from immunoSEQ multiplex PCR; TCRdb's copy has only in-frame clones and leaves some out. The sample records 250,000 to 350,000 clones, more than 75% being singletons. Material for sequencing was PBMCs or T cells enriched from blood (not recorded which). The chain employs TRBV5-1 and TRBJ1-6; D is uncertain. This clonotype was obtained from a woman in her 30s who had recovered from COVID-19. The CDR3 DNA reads TGCGCCAGCAGCTTGGGTGACACGGAATCACCCCTCCACTTT. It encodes CASSLGDTESPLHF.